This T cell receptor (beta chain) stems from a study of HIV-infected patients and healthy controls (dated by TCRdb to 2013 to 2016). Concerning the study at large: Whether deep TCR repertoire sequencing of small blood samples from HIV patients could capture immune perturbation and reconstitution was tested in the study.

The CDR3 contains 17 residues, cysteine and phenylalanine counted. Left in the record is the CDR3 DNA by itself, 51 bases read in frame from the first base. Taken from the germline V gene, the CDR1 and CDR2 loops are MGHRA and YSYEKL. V is cut back by 1 base and J by 7 bases, with 16 bases in the junction unmatched. The paper as a whole reports these results and caveats: The study did not determine donor HLA types. Healthy controls shared more CDR3s between individuals than HIV+ patients, by Jaccard index and by count of highly shared sequences. Alpha-beta chain pairing was not determined in the samples. Processing was restricted to sixteen HIV-infected individuals, which the authors judged to be a major constraint on the generalizability of the findings. The observed differences in diversity could not be explained by the slight differences in age and sex profiles between the study cohorts. HIV-infected repertoires showed significantly elevated mean Gini indices relative to controls, which possibly reflects oligoclonality. Alpha-chain CDR3s from MAIT cells occurred at high frequency in healthy controls but were severely depleted in HIV+ repertoires. Differing numbers of distinct sequences in patients and controls hindered comparison, and size-matching assigned excessive weight to rare events in the HIV-infected data. HIV-associated CDR3s exhibited a significant reduction in frequency during therapy, whereas CMV-associated CDR3s exhibited no significant change, although the majority increased in frequency. Compared with untreated HIV+ repertoires, healthy control repertoires had roughly threefold more distinct CDR3s and a higher Shannon diversity. In HIV-infected patients, the apparent post-therapy recovery of the Gini index was not replicated in size-matched repertoire data. The use of whole blood limited sequencing depth and precluded separation of the dynamics of distinct T-cell subpopulations. Significantly different mean usage between HIV-infected patients and controls was observed for eight alpha and eight beta V genes.

SuperScript III was used to reverse transcribe 500 ng RNA with primers targeting the alpha and beta constant regions. Separate libraries for the alpha and beta chains were generated through chain-specific third strand synthesis that incorporated multiplexing indices. In the protocol, all rearrangements within a chain were amplified with a single primer pair so that primer bias was avoided, and molecular barcodes were added to each cDNA molecule. T4 RNA Ligase 1 joined purified cDNA to a 5' RACE adapter that carried a random hexamer and the SP2 sequencing primer site. With slow temperature ramps used to favor optimal annealing, second strand synthesis was primed from the SP2 site with Phusion polymerase. Joined together, two random hexamer sequences that had both been added before amplification formed the 12-nucleotide barcode of each molecule. An amplification PCR of 23 cycles with P5s and P7 primers came after a short first PCR that had added P5 and P7 adapter elements plus a second index. A total of 25 to 35 PCR cycles were applied to the libraries, which were quantified on a Qubit, sized on a Bioanalyzer, and diluted to around 3.7 nM. The normalized libraries were sequenced on an Illumina MiSeq using 2 x 250 paired-end kits. MinElute columns were the means by which the reverse transcription reactions were cleaned up, and the reactions were eluted into 9 to 10 ul Tris-Cl. A 1:1 ratio of AMPure XP beads was used to clean the adapter ligations after they had run for about 23 hours at 16 degrees C. From the authors' description of their analysis: Demultiplexed FASTQ files were processed with a modified Decombinator by which V, J, insert and barcode information was output. Sequences that shared a barcode but differed from the dominant sequence were discarded as errors, and original cDNA molecules were estimated by counting barcodes clustered at Levenshtein distance 3. For downstream analyses, the R packages ineq, vegan, igraph and RCytoscape were used, along with IMGT nomenclature and CDR3 definitions. To avoid skew from clonal expansion, each TCR was counted once, and V gene usage was computed over distinct sequences. Similarity networks connected unique CDR3 amino acid sequences within a donor whenever two sequences differed by a single Levenshtein edit. In the repertoires, a search was made for a compiled set of published HIV-specific CDR3s (roughly 92 alpha, around 710 beta) and CMV-specific CDR3s (around 13 alpha, around 230 beta). Lower sequence numbers were not the cause of the decreased diversity in patients, as random subsampling to size-matched repertoires showed. Through fastp at Q25 and MiXCR, TCRdb rebuilt clones from the public reads, retaining in-frame beta chains. Rows are combined by CDR3 protein, so each entry shows the most common genes and DNA. The V and J calls come from TCRdb's annotation, not from the publication. Recorded for this sample are 11,000 or so distinct CDR3 sequences; about 5.1% of them occurred a single time. The ten largest clonotypes hold roughly 3% of the sample.

This clonotype is medium-sized (0.01 to 0.1%) in its sample. There is no known antigen for this receptor. It has no much larger one-base neighbor in the sample; base qualities were not kept. Whole blood was used without cell fractionation, so all unsorted peripheral T cells were reflected in the repertoire. As controls, some ten uninfected healthy donors were sampled, and four of those donors gave samples twice, about three months apart. For RNA extraction, an approximately 2.3 ml sample of peripheral blood was drawn into Tempus tubes. Residual genomic DNA was removed with the TURBO-DNase kit and globin mRNA was depleted with GLOBINclear.

This TCR was recovered from an adult in good health. The chain uses TRBV4-1 and TRBJ2-7, with 7 bases in between that match TRBD1. Input material: blood. The DNA reads TGCGCCAGCAGCCAAGGGACCACCGGGACAGTGGCCTGGGAGCAGTACTTC. It is translated as CASSQGTTGTVAWEQYF.